Listed here are 9 T cell receptor beta chains from one sample, sequenced in a study of CD8+ T cells in alopecia areata. cDNA reverse transcribed from extracted RNA served as the sequencing template. The protocol was immunoSEQ multiplex PCR, while the TCRdb copy is restricted to in-frame clones and leaves out a portion. The sample lists 120,000 to 150,000 clones, approximately 45% seen once, with over 5.5% in the top ten. The sequencing input was CD4+ T cells sorted from blood. The receptor set was obtained from a human donor with alopecia areata.

The chain is built from TRBV7-8 and TRBJ2-3; 10 bases agree with TRBD2. The ends lost 3 bases at V and 5 bases at J; junction bases unmatched: 11. Germline lookup yields CDR1 SGHVS and CDR2 FQNEAQ. This CDR3 contains 17 residues. The chain's CDR3 is CASSLMRASGSLDTQYF. DNA of the CDR3: TGTGCCAGCAGCTTGATGCGGGCTAGCGGGAGTTTAGATACGCAGTATTTT.

The rearrangement uses TRBV27 and TRBJ2-7; TRBD1 aligns across 7 bases. J gave up 2 bases and V 5 bases, and 6 bases lay outside the gene matches. CDR1 is MNHEY, CDR2 SMNVEV, per germline (reference sequence). The CDR3 totals 14 residues. The DNA of the CDR3 is TGTGCCAGCAGTCACAGGGGCAGAGCCTACGAGCAGTACTTC. Translation gives CASSHRGRAYEQYF.

This clone was detected a few times. The CDR3 sequence: CASTTDGYYNEQFF. The DNA for the CDR3 is TGTGCCAGCACCACGGACGGCTACTACAATGAGCAGTTCTTC. The V gene is TRBV25-1, the J gene TRBJ2-1; D not certain. V lost 7 bases and J 3 bases, leaving 13 bases between the germline ends. This CDR3 is built from 14 residues. The germline V gene has CDR1 MGHDK and CDR2 SYGVNS.

This clone has a handful of counts. This chain connects TRBV5-1 to TRBJ2-7; D is uncertain. V was cut by 3 bases and J by 8 bases, with 18 bases left in between. Germline lookup yields CDR1 SGHRS and CDR2 YFSETQ. The CDR3 is made up of 14 amino acids. The CDR3 DNA follows: TGCGCCAGCAGCTCTGGATCGATACCTACGCAGCAGTACTTC. It encodes CASSSGSIPTQQYF.

This chain uses TRBV5-1 with TRBJ2-1; D may correspond to TRBD1 or TRBD2 (6 bases each). This CDR3 has 14 amino acids. Trimming pared 8 bases from V and 1 base from J, leaving 13 bases between. Germline V gene lookup returns CDR1 SGHRS and CDR2 YFSETQ. DNA of the CDR3: TGCGCCAGTGGAGGGGGGACATCCTACAATGAGCAGTTCTTC. Residues: CASGGGTSYNEQFF.

This clone was observed at least ten times. The rearrangement uses TRBV5-1 and TRBJ1-1; perhaps TRBD1 as D (6 bases). The CDR3 has 14 amino acids. Per germline, CDR1 SGHRS and CDR2 YFSETQ. V was shortened by 4 bases and J by 5 bases, with 15 bases between the two germline ends. This chain's CDR3 is CASSEARGRTEAFF. In nucleotides, the CDR3 is TGCGCCAGCAGCGAAGCACGGGGGCGGACTGAAGCTTTCTTT.

The chain links TRBV6-5 to TRBJ2-2, with D uncertain. The germline V gene encodes CDR1 MNHEY and CDR2 SVGAGI. This CDR3 comprises 11 residues. Trimming took 7 bases from V and 6 from J, leaving 6 bases between them. Here the CDR3 DNA reads TGTGCCAGCACGAAGGCCGGGGAGCTGTTTTTT. This translates into CASTKAGELFF.

The chain joins TRBV25-1 to TRBJ2-1, with 8 positions matching TRBD1. The CDR3 length is 14 residues. Germline CDR1 and CDR2: MGHDK and SYGVNS. The J segment lost 4 bases and the V segment lost 6 bases, leaving 5 bases of the junction unmatched. The CDR3 DNA is TGTGCCAGCAGCGACAGGGGAAGTTACAATGAGCAGTTCTTC. Translated, it gives CASSDRGSYNEQFF.

The V and J genes are TRBV29-1 and TRBJ2-7, with 12 bases that match TRBD2. The germline gives CDR1 SQVTM, CDR2 ANQGSEA. V lost 6 bases, J lost 5 bases, and 8 bases stayed unmatched. The CDR3 length is 14 residues. The chain's CDR3 is CSVSFLAGGDEQYF. In DNA, the CDR3 is TGCAGCGTCTCCTTCCTAGCGGGAGGGGACGAGCAGTACTTC.